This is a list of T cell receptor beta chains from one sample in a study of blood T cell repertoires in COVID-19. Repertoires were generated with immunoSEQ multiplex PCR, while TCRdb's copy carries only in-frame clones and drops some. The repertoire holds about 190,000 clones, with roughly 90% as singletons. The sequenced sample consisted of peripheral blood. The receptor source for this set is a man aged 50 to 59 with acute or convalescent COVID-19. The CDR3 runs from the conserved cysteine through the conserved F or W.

CDR3aa: CASRFGLPPLTNYGYTF
v_gene: TRBV5-1
j_gene: TRBJ1-2

CDR3aa: CASVRNRGPYEQYF
v_gene: TRBV10-2
j_gene: TRBJ2-7

CDR3aa: CSASQGSNGYTF
v_gene: TRBV20-1
j_gene: TRBJ1-2

CDR3aa: CASRDYPANTGELFF
v_gene: TRBV19
j_gene: TRBJ2-2

CDR3aa: CASSLQLADYNEQFF
v_gene: TRBV27
j_gene: TRBJ2-1

CDR3aa: CAISDRGKGPATNEKLFF
v_gene: TRBV10-3
j_gene: TRBJ1-4

CDR3aa: CASSPRGLQIINQPQHF
v_gene: TRBV28
j_gene: TRBJ1-5

CDR3aa: CSVEGSPTRNTEAFF
v_gene: TRBV29-1
j_gene: TRBJ1-1

CDR3aa: CASSYATGGPSTEAFF
v_gene: TRBV6-5
j_gene: TRBJ1-1

CDR3aa: CASSLAGETDTQYF
v_gene: TRBV7-3
j_gene: TRBJ2-3

CDR3aa: CASSQDWGGLETQYF
v_gene: TRBV4-3
j_gene: TRBJ2-5

CDR3aa: CSASTGTEAFF
v_gene: TRBV20-1
j_gene: TRBJ1-1

CDR3aa: CASSLGRTGGTPQHF
v_gene: TRBV13
j_gene: TRBJ1-5

CDR3aa: CASSIDRNGYTF
v_gene: TRBV9
j_gene: TRBJ1-2

CDR3aa: CASSVRGGIMASPLHF
v_gene: TRBV7-8
j_gene: TRBJ1-6

CDR3aa: CASSPGGSGNTIYF
v_gene: TRBV7-9
j_gene: TRBJ1-3

CDR3aa: CASSPDRGFYNEQFF
v_gene: TRBV7-9
j_gene: TRBJ2-1

CDR3aa: CASSQTGAGRNQPQHF
v_gene: TRBV3-1/TRBV3-2
j_gene: TRBJ1-5

CDR3aa: CASSIAGTGTPYEQYF
v_gene: TRBV19
j_gene: TRBJ2-7

CDR3aa: CASSLRDNGGNTIYF
v_gene: TRBV13
j_gene: TRBJ1-3

CDR3aa: CAIHSTANTGELFF
v_gene: TRBV7-9
j_gene: TRBJ2-2

CDR3aa: CSASWTSNEQYF
v_gene: TRBV20-1
j_gene: TRBJ2-7

CDR3aa: CASSLGTSGGADTQYF
v_gene: TRBV5-1
j_gene: TRBJ2-3